Sequencing of this T cell receptor beta chain was carried out in a study of CD8 T cells in Susac syndrome. Remarks on this clonotype: Its target is not known.

Trimming at V came to 7 bases and at J to 10 bases, leaving 13 bases not matched to a gene. CDR1 and CDR2 (germline): MNHEY, SVGAGI. The CDR3 contains 14 residues. Study-level points and caveats: Susac CD8+ cells expanded clonally the most in TEMRA cells and in active patients.

CD8+ and CD4+ blood T cells underwent TCR beta sequencing. Recently defined diagnostic criteria for definite or probable disease were fulfilled by Susac syndrome patients. Reverse transcription of about 0.45 to 1 ug RNA used random hexamers. The amplification used immunoSEQ multiplex PCR on TCR beta CDR3; it spanned 54 Vbeta and 13 Jbeta. TCRdb passed the immunoSEQ multiplex PCR reads through MiXCR, listing each CDR3 protein once. The table lists 100,000 to 150,000 distinct CDR3 sequences, roughly 94% of them singletons. This clonotype originated in a human donor with Susac syndrome. The chain employs TRBV6-5 and TRBJ2-1; 7 positions agree with TRBD2. Sequencing input: CD8+ T cells from PBMCs. In nucleotides, the CDR3 is TGTGCCAGCACCCGGCTAGCGGCCCTCGAAGAGCAGTTCTTC. As protein: CASTRLAALEEQFF.